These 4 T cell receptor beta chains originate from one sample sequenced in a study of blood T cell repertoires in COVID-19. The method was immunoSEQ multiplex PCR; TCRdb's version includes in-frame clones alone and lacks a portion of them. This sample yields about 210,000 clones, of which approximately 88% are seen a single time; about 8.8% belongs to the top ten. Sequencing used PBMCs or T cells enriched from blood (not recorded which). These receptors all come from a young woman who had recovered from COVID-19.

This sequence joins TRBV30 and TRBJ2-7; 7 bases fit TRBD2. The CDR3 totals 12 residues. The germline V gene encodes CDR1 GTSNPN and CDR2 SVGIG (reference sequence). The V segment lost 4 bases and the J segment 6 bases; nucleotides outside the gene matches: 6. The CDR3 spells CAWTLGGAEQYF. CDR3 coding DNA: TGTGCCTGGACCCTGGGAGGGGCCGAGCAGTACTTC.

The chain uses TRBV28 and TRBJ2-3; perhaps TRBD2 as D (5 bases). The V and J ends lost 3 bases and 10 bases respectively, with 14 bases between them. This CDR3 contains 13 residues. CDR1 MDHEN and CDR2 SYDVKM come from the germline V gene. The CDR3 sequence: CASSFSASTAQYF. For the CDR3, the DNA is TGTGCCAGCAGTTTTTCGGCTAGCACGGCGCAGTATTTT.

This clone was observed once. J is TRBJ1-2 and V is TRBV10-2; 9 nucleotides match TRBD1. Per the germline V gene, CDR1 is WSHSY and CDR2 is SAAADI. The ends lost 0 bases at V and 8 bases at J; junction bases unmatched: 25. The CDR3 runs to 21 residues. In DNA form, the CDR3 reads TGCGCCAGCAGTGAGTCGGGATTACAGGGGGCGAGGGCCTTATCAGTGCACGGCTACACCTTC. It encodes CASSESGLQGARALSVHGYTF.

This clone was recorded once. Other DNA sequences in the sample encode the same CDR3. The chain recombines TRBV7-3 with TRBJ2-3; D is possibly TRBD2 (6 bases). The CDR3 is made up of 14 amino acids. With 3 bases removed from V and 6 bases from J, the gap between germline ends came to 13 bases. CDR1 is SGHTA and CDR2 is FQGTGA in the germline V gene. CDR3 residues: CASSFGGASDTQYF. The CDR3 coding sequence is TGTGCCAGCAGCTTTGGAGGGGCCTCTGATACGCAGTATTTT.